A single sample is the source of the 5 T cell receptor beta chains below, sequenced in a study of T cell repertoires in cytomegalovirus infection. A single record per CDR3 protein comes from TCRdb applying MiXCR to the reads. The sample consists of a few hundred thousand distinct CDR3 sequences, roughly 15% of them appearing once. Input material: PBMCs. These receptors were obtained from a human donor in good health (CMV status not recorded). Some clones in this sample may be carry-over from other donors' samples.

This clonotype was observed at least ten times. The V and J genes are TRBV19 and TRBJ1-6; D remains unclear. The V gene's germline CDR1 is LNHDA and CDR2 SQIVND (reference sequence). The CDR3 sequence is 14 residues long. Trimming stripped 3 bases from V and 4 bases from J, with 7 bases between. The CDR3: CASSIVRYNSPLHF. For the CDR3, the DNA is TGTGCCAGTAGTATCGTCAGGTATAATTCACCCCTCCACTTT.

There are a few counts of this clonotype. The chain has TRBV28 and TRBJ1-2, with D unresolved. CDR1 and CDR2 from the germline V gene are MDHEN and SYDVKM. V lost 7 bases and J lost 2, with 11 bases in between. This CDR3 has 13 amino acids. The CDR3 loop reads CASTPAGNYGYTF. The CDR3 DNA is TGTGCCAGCACCCCAGCCGGGAACTATGGCTACACCTTC.

The table lists this clonotype with many counts. The genes are TRBV7-6 and TRBJ2-1; 8 bases line up with TRBD2. The germline V gene has CDR1 SGHVS and CDR2 FNYEAQ. The V gene end was trimmed by 1 base and the J gene end by 7 bases; junction bases not matched to a gene: 15. The CDR3 totals 18 residues. The CDR3 DNA sequence: TGTGCCAGCAGCTTAGGCTGGCGGGGGGCCCCGGAGAGGAATGAGCAGTTCTTC. This codes for CASSLGWRGAPERNEQFF.

CDR3 in amino acids: CAIMQGPTGGANVLTF. CDR3 nucleotides: TGTGCCATCATGCAGGGCCCAACGGGTGGGGCCAACGTCCTGACTTTC. The V gene is TRBV10-3, the J gene TRBJ2-6; D might be TRBD1 (5 bases). V lost 7 bases and J 3 bases, leaving 16 bases between the germline ends. CDR1 ENHRY and CDR2 SYGVKD come from the germline V gene. The CDR3 is made up of 16 amino acids.

Only a few counts were recorded for this clonotype. The chain recombines TRBV6-1 with TRBJ1-6, with 7 bases aligning to TRBD1. V was clipped by 8 bases and J by 5 bases; unmatched bases: 3. The CDR3 sequence is 13 residues long. Germline-derived CDR1 and CDR2 are MNHNS and SASEGT. The CDR3 sequence is CASDRDHNSPLHF. As DNA, the CDR3 is TGTGCCAGCGACAGGGATCATAATTCACCCCTCCACTTT.